Listed below are T cell receptor beta chains from one sample, sequenced in a study of T cell responses to AZD1222 COVID-19 vaccine. Sequenced by immunoSEQ multiplex PCR; TCRdb stores in-frame clones only, minus some. The sample lists around 150,000 clones, roughly 88% occurring once. This specimen was peripheral blood, taken 28 days after the second AZD1222 dose. All receptors derive from an adult who received the AZD1222 COVID-19 vaccine. CDR3s include the opening cysteine and the closing phenylalanine or tryptophan. A D gene is named only where the DNA matches it firmly. Size is stated for part of the rows, as once, few or many counts, or as a class when the clone is expanded.

clone size	V gene	D gene	J gene	CDR3 protein	CDR3 DNA
.	TRBV29-1	.	TRBJ1-5	CSVEIGGNQPQHF	TGCAGCGTTGAAATTGGGGGAAATCAGCCCCAGCATTTT
.	TRBV5-4	.	TRBJ1-2	CASSAAGSLYGYTF	TGTGCCAGCAGCGCGGCGGGAAGCCTATATGGCTACACCTTC
.	TRBV12-5	.	TRBJ2-1	CASGLGDEQFF	TGTGCTAGTGGTTTGGGCGATGAGCAGTTCTTC
.	TRBV2	TRBD1	TRBJ2-4	CASRDRGLAKNIQYF	TGTGCCAGCAGGGACAGGGGTCTAGCCAAAAACATTCAGTACTTC
.	TRBV2	.	TRBJ2-3	CASSESSHPPDTQYF	TGTGCCAGCAGCGAGTCTAGTCACCCACCAGATACGCAGTATTTT
.	TRBV23-1	TRBD1	TRBJ2-7	CASSGTDIYEQYF	TGCGCCAGCAGCGGGACAGACATCTACGAGCAGTACTTC
.	TRBV12-3/TRBV12-4	.	TRBJ2-5	CASQRGRLETQYF	TGTGCCAGCCAAAGGGGCCGGCTGGAGACCCAGTACTTC
.	TRBV4-2	.	TRBJ1-3	CASSQGGGAFSGNTIYF	TGTGCCAGCAGCCAAGGGGGAGGTGCCTTCTCTGGAAACACCATATATTTT
.	TRBV5-1	TRBD2	TRBJ2-2	CASKPGGPGELFF	TGCGCCAGCAAACCGGGGGGGCCCGGGGAGCTGTTTTTT
.	TRBV9	TRBD2	TRBJ2-5	CASTQTSGVGYQETQYF	TGTGCCAGCACCCAGACTAGCGGGGTCGGGTACCAAGAGACCCAGTACTTC
.	TRBV6-5	.	TRBJ2-3	CASSYTETDTQYF	TGTGCCAGCAGTTACACAGAAACAGATACGCAGTATTTT
.	TRBV5-1	TRBD1	TRBJ2-1	CASLDRDHEQFF	TGCGCCAGCCTGGACAGGGATCATGAGCAGTTCTTC
.	TRBV2	.	TRBJ1-5	CASAGGNQPQHF	TGTGCCAGCGCGGGGGGGAATCAGCCCCAGCATTTT
.	TRBV4-1	TRBD1	TRBJ1-3	CASSLVDRGTGNTIYF	TGCGCCAGCAGCCTCGTCGACAGGGGAACTGGAAACACCATATATTTT
.	TRBV3-1/TRBV3-2	TRBD2	TRBJ2-5	CASSQGLAGGRETQYF	TGTGCCAGCAGCCAAGGGCTAGCGGGGGGGCGGGAGACCCAGTACTTC
.	TRBV7-9	.	TRBJ2-6	CASSLWSSGANVLTF	TGTGCCAGCAGCTTATGGTCCTCTGGGGCCAACGTCCTGACTTTC
.	TRBV6-6	TRBD1	TRBJ1-2	CASSAADRGNYGYTF	TGTGCCAGCAGTGCAGCGGACAGGGGTAACTATGGCTACACCTTC
once	TRBV2	.	TRBJ2-3	CASSVKASTDTQYF	TGTGCCAGCAGTGTTAAAGCGAGCACAGATACGCAGTATTTT
few	TRBV18	TRBD2	TRBJ2-3	CASSPPGTSENTQYF	TGTGCCAGCTCACCTCCCGGGACTAGCGAAAATACGCAGTATTTT
.	TRBV28	TRBD1	TRBJ1-2	CASSFDRVYGYTF	TGTGCCAGCAGTTTCGACAGGGTTTATGGCTACACCTTC
.	TRBV30	TRBD2	TRBJ2-2	CAWRRRLANTGELFF	TGTGCCTGGAGGAGGAGACTAGCCAACACCGGGGAGCTGTTTTTT
.	TRBV5-6	.	TRBJ1-6	CASSLEVMGGEISPLHF	TGTGCCAGCAGCTTGGAGGTTATGGGAGGAGAGATTTCACCCCTCCACTTT
.	TRBV29-1	.	TRBJ1-1	CSPYRANTEAFF	TGCAGCCCATACAGGGCGAACACTGAAGCTTTCTTT
.	TRBV5-1	TRBD1	TRBJ1-2	CASSLDRGELGYTF	TGCGCCAGCAGCTTGGACAGGGGCGAATTAGGCTACACCTTC
.	TRBV11-2	.	TRBJ2-2	CASSFSGSGELFF	TGTGCCAGCAGCTTCTCGGGGTCCGGGGAGCTGTTTTTT
.	TRBV5-6	.	TRBJ1-1	CASSFFRQGTEAFF	TGTGCCAGCAGCTTCTTTCGGCAGGGCACTGAAGCTTTCTTT
.	TRBV15	TRBD1	TRBJ1-4	CATSRKTGDPVKLFF	TGTGCCACCAGCAGGAAAACAGGGGACCCTGTAAAACTGTTTTTT
once	TRBV18	.	TRBJ2-4	CASSPGRANIQYF	TGTGCCAGCTCACCGGGAAGGGCTAACATTCAGTACTTC
.	TRBV7-9	.	TRBJ1-5	CASSLGGTIHQPQHF	TGTGCCAGCAGCTTAGGAGGGACTATCCATCAGCCCCAGCATTTT
few	TRBV3-1/TRBV3-2	.	TRBJ2-7	CASSKLRGIEQYF	TGTGCCAGCAGCAAACTGAGAGGTATAGAGCAGTACTTC
.	TRBV2	TRBD1	TRBJ1-1	CASKGGPGQGATEAFF	TGTGCCAGCAAAGGGGGACCGGGACAGGGAGCCACTGAAGCTTTCTTT
.	TRBV5-5	.	TRBJ1-2	CASSLATLDWGYTF	TGTGCCAGCAGCTTGGCCACACTGGACTGGGGCTACACCTTC